This T cell receptor (beta chain) emerged from a study of blood T cell repertoires in COVID-19. As for the study in general: PBMCs, B-cell-depleted T cells, or T cells provided the cDNA or gDNA that made up the material.

The germline V gene has CDR1 SGHNT and CDR2 YENEEA. V lost 9 bases and J lost 6; bases outside the gene matches: 5. This CDR3 spans 13 amino acids. Original methodology: For nucleated cells, counts were estimated from reference gene primer amplification. Profiling relied on immunoSEQ multiplex PCR, and the TCRdb table lists in-frame clones only, not all of them. V and J calls and clone size are copied from that table; D and trimming were computed from the DNA. The sample includes approximately 120,000 clones, 75% to 90% of them seen just once. The origin of this receptor is a young man who had recovered from COVID-19. Specimen: PBMCs or T cells enriched from blood (not recorded which). This sequence joins TRBV11-3 and TRBJ2-1, with 10 bases identical to TRBD2. The CDR3 bases are TGTGCCAGTGCTAGCGGGAGCCGCAATGAGCAGTTCTTC. This translates into CASASGSRNEQFF.